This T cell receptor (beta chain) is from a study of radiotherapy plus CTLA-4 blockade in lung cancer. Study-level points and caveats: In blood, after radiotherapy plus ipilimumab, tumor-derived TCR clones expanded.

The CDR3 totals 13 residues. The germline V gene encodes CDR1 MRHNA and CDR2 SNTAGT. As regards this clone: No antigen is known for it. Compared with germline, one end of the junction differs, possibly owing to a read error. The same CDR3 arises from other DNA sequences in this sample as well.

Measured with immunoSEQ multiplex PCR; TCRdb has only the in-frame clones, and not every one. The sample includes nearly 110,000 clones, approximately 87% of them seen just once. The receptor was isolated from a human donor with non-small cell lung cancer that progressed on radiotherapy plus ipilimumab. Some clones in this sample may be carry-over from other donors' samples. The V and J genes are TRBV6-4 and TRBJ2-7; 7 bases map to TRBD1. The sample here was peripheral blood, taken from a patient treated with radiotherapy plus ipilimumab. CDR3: CASSDRVASEQYF. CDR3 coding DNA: TGTGCCAGTAGTGACAGGGTAGCATCCGAGCAGTACTTC.